These 32 T cell receptor beta chains originate from one sample sequenced in a study of OX40 agonist ivuxolimab in advanced cancers. This table comes from immunoSEQ multiplex PCR, and its TCRdb copy is limited to in-frame clones, with some not included. Of 98,000 or so clones detected, under 95% appear once; the ten largest clones hold about 0.67%. Sequenced material: CD4+ or CD8+ T cells sorted from blood, taken in a trial of the OX40 agonist ivuxolimab. The receptors derive from an adult with an advanced solid tumor such as melanoma, head and neck, liver or kidney cancer.

The V call is TRBV6-1, the J call TRBJ1-2, with TRBD1 as a possible D gene (6 bases). There are 12 residues in the CDR3. Trimming pared 5 bases from V and 4 bases from J, leaving 8 bases between. Germline V CDR1 and CDR2: MNHNS, SASEGT. DNA for the CDR3: TGTGCCAGCAGTTTGGACAGCTATGGCTACACCTTC. Protein: CASSLDSYGYTF.

V usage is TRBV9 and J usage is TRBJ2-2; the match to TRBD2 covers 14 bases. The length of the CDR3 is 17 residues. The J segment lost 4 bases and the V segment lost 4 bases, leaving 6 bases of the junction unmatched. The germline gives CDR1 SGDLS, CDR2 YYNGEE. The CDR3 DNA sequence: TGTGCCAGCAGCCCGGGACTAGCGGGAGCGGTCACCGGGGAGCTGTTTTTT. Amino acids: CASSPGLAGAVTGELFF.

This clone was recorded only once. J is TRBJ2-1 and V is TRBV19; 7 nucleotides align to TRBD2. CDR1 and CDR2 from the germline V gene are LNHDA and SQIVND (reference sequence). The CDR3 contains 17 residues. Trimming removed 3 bases from V and 12 bases from J; junction bases left unmatched: 20. The CDR3 DNA follows: TGTGCCAGTAGTATCACCCCGCGGGCGGGAGCCGTAATGAGGCAGTTCTTC. Its translation: CASSITPRAGAVMRQFF.

Concerning this clone: The same CDR3 arises from other DNA sequences in this sample as well. J is TRBJ2-5 and V is TRBV5-1; D might be TRBD2 (5 bases). The CDR3 has 14 residues. Trimming took 1 base from V and 1 from J, leaving 8 bases between them. Germline lookup yields CDR1 SGHRS and CDR2 YFSETQ. In nucleotides, the CDR3 is TGCGCCAGCAGCTTGTTGGGGAGCCAAGAGACCCAGTACTTC. This translates into CASSLLGSQETQYF.

This clone was detected only once. This chain links TRBV4-2 with TRBJ2-5; D gene ambiguous. The CDR3 spans 14 residues. V was cut by 1 base and J by 2 bases, with 8 bases left in between. Germline loops: CDR1 LGHNA, CDR2 YNFKEQ. CDR3 bases: TGTGCCAGCAGCCAAGTGCGGAAACAAGAGACCCAGTACTTC. Translating gives CASSQVRKQETQYF.

The V call is TRBV4-2, the J call TRBJ1-2, with unresolved D. CDR3 length: 15 residues. V lost 0 bases to trimming and J lost 4 bases, with 12 bases between them. In germline, CDR1 is LGHNA, CDR2 YNFKEQ. The CDR3 here is CASSQDWLTVYGYTF. The CDR3 nucleotides read TGTGCCAGCAGCCAAGATTGGCTAACGGTCTATGGCTACACCTTC.

This chain joins TRBV7-8 and TRBJ2-6, with TRBD1 as a possible D gene (6 bases). This CDR3 comprises 18 residues. Germline V gene sequence: CDR1 SGHVS, CDR2 FQNEAQ. Trimming took 0 bases from V and 4 from J, leaving 16 bases between them. CDR3 nucleotides: TGTGCCAGCAGCTTAGCGGTCGGCAGGGGTACAGGGGCCAACGTCCTGACTTTC. Translation gives CASSLAVGRGTGANVLTF. Full variable domain (missing parts from reference TRBV7-8 and TRBJ2-6): GAGVSQSPRYKVAKRGQDVALRCDPISGHVSLFWYQQALGQGPEFLTYFQNEAQLDKSGLPSDRFFAERPEGSVSTLKIQRTQQEDSAVYLCASSLAVGRGTGANVLTFGAGSRLTVL.

A note on this clone: Sequence at one end of the junction differs from germline and may be a read error. J is TRBJ2-1 and V is TRBV2; 10 bases fit TRBD2. This CDR3 has 17 residues. From germline, CDR1 is SNHLY and CDR2 FYNNEI. Written as DNA, the CDR3 is TGTGCCAGCAGTGCTCGTCTAGCGGGAGTCTCCGACAATGAGCAGTTCTTC. Protein sequence: CASSARLAGVSDNEQFF.

V is TRBV2 and J is TRBJ1-3; D ambiguous. V lost 8 bases and J 2 bases, leaving 13 bases between the germline ends. The CDR3 extends over 14 amino acids. The germline V gene encodes CDR1 SNHLY and CDR2 FYNNEI. CDR3 nucleotide sequence: TGTGCCAGCCGCGACTCCGGGGCTGGAAACACCATATATTTT. Residues: CASRDSGAGNTIYF.

The gene calls are TRBV5-1 and TRBJ1-1; D is undetermined. This CDR3 region has 12 residues. V was cut by 4 bases and J by 3 bases, with 7 bases left in between. CDR1 and CDR2 from the germline V gene are SGHRS and YFSETQ. The CDR3 sequence: CASSARDTEAFF. In nucleotides, the CDR3 is TGCGCCAGCAGCGCACGGGACACTGAAGCTTTCTTT.

This clone was found once. The V call is TRBV27, the J call TRBJ2-3, with 11 bases aligning to TRBD2. The ends lost 4 bases at V and 2 bases at J; junction bases unmatched: 8. Germline loops: CDR1 MNHEY, CDR2 SMNVEV (reference sequence). The CDR3 covers 17 residues. DNA for the CDR3: TGTGCCAGCAGTTCGCGGACTAGCGGGCTAATCACAGATACGCAGTATTTT. Protein sequence: CASSSRTSGLITDTQYF.

The V call is TRBV5-6, the J call TRBJ2-7; D is tentatively TRBD1 or TRBD2 (6 bases each). Per germline, CDR1 SGHDT and CDR2 YYEEEE. The V gene lost 0 bases and the J gene lost 4 bases, with 11 bases spanning the gap. The CDR3 is 14 amino acids. CDR3: CASSLVQGRYEQYF. Here the CDR3 DNA reads TGTGCCAGCAGCTTGGTGCAGGGGAGGTACGAGCAGTACTTC.

This sequence joins TRBV10-2 and TRBJ2-2; 8 bases agree with TRBD1. Per germline, CDR1 WSHSY and CDR2 SAAADI. The CDR3 length is 15 residues. Trimming removed 4 bases from V and 5 bases from J; junction bases left unmatched: 6. The CDR3 bases are TGCGCCAGCAGTGGGCAGGGGGCTTTGACCGGGGAGCTGTTTTTT. This translates into CASSGQGALTGELFF.

This chain connects TRBV19 to TRBJ1-4; D is unclear. The CDR3 runs 13 residues. CDR1 is LNHDA and CDR2 is SQIVND in the germline V gene (reference sequence). The V end was cut by 7 bases, the J end by 8 bases, with 14 bases between. The CDR3 DNA reads as TGTGCCAGTAAGGAAGCGTTGCGGGAAAAACTGTTTTTT. This encodes CASKEALREKLFF.

This chain uses TRBV27 with TRBJ1-2; 7 positions match TRBD1. V lost 7 bases and J lost 0; bases outside the gene matches: 5. Germline CDR1 reads MNHEY; CDR2 reads SMNVEV (reference sequence). The CDR3 loop spans 14 amino acids. The CDR3 protein is CASKQGRTNYGYTF. The CDR3 DNA is TGTGCCAGCAAACAGGGGAGGACTAACTATGGCTACACCTTC.

The DNA of the CDR3 is TGTGCCAGCAGCTTAGGAACAGGGAACACTGAAGCTTTCTTT. It codes for CASSLGTGNTEAFF. The chain is built from TRBV7-9 and TRBJ1-1; possible D gene TRBD1, 5 bases. Trimming pared 1 base from V and 1 base from J, leaving 7 bases between. This CDR3 is 14 amino acids long. Looked up from germline, CDR1 is SEHNR and CDR2 is FQNEAQ (reference sequence).

The genes are TRBV19 and TRBJ1-3; the D is unclear. This CDR3 is 15 amino acids long. Germline V CDR1 and CDR2: LNHDA, SQIVND (reference sequence). Trimming took 3 bases from V and 1 from J, leaving 10 bases between them. The CDR3 DNA follows: TGTGCCAGTAGTATCTCGGGCAGTTCTGGAAACACCATATATTTT. Translating gives CASSISGSSGNTIYF.

The V call is TRBV10-3, the J call TRBJ2-6; D not resolved. This CDR3 is built from 16 residues. In germline, CDR1 is ENHRY, CDR2 SYGVKD. Trimming shortened V by 0 bases and J by 0 bases, and 6 bases separated the two germline ends. Here the CDR3 DNA reads TGTGCCATCAGTGAGTCTGGGATCTCTGGGGCCAACGTCCTGACTTTC. Translated: CAISESGISGANVLTF.

The chain links TRBV7-9 to TRBJ2-5; D gene unclear. V lost 2 bases and J 2 bases, leaving 6 bases between the germline ends. The CDR3 sequence is 13 residues long. Germline CDR1 and CDR2: SEHNR and FQNEAQ (reference sequence). The CDR3 reads CASSLSGQETQYF. The CDR3 region has the DNA TGTGCCAGCAGCTTATCCGGACAAGAGACCCAGTACTTC.

The chain couples TRBV7-2 to TRBJ2-7; 9 positions agree with TRBD2. Germline CDR1 is SGHTA and CDR2 is FQGNSA. After removal of 1 base from V and 1 base from J, the junction contained 2 bases not matched to a gene. The length of the CDR3 is 15 residues. The CDR3 here is CASSLGSGGSYEQYF. CDR3 bases: TGTGCCAGCAGCTTAGGTAGCGGGGGTTCCTACGAGCAGTACTTC.

The sample holds one count of this clone. The rearrangement uses TRBV18 and TRBJ1-2; TRBD1 aligns across 10 bases. Germline V gives CDR1 KGHSH, CDR2 LQKENI. The V segment lost 4 bases and the J segment 11 bases; nucleotides outside the gene matches: 7. The CDR3 covers 13 residues. CDR3 sequence reads: CASSLRDRGWYTF. The CDR3 DNA follows: TGTGCCAGCTCACTCCGGGACAGGGGTTGGTACACCTTC.

As for this clone: Germline and junction disagree at one end, which may indicate a read error. The chain recombines TRBV2 with TRBJ2-2; TRBD2 aligns across 9 bases. Germline values: CDR1 SNHLY, CDR2 FYNNEI. The CDR3 spans 16 residues. In DNA form, the CDR3 reads TGTGCGAGCAAGGATGCTAGCGGGGTGAACACCGGGGAGCTGTTTTTT. Protein product: CASKDASGVNTGELFF.

The CDR3 protein is CASTTPRGSNYGYTF. The CDR3, as DNA: TGTGCCAGCACCACCCCTCGGGGATCTAACTATGGCTACACCTTC. The rearrangement uses TRBV7-3 and TRBJ1-2; D is unresolved. This CDR3 has 15 residues. Germline lookup yields CDR1 SGHTA and CDR2 FQGTGA. Trimming pared 7 bases from V and 0 bases from J, leaving 15 bases between.

This chain joins TRBV5-1 and TRBJ1-4, with a possible D match to TRBD1 (6 bases). Trimming left V 0 bases short and J 0 bases short, with 12 bases between. Germline lookup yields CDR1 SGHRS and CDR2 YFSETQ. The CDR3 runs 17 residues. The CDR3 loop reads CASSLGQGIATNEKLFF. In DNA form, the CDR3 reads TGCGCCAGCAGCTTGGGCCAGGGGATTGCAACTAATGAAAAACTGTTTTTT. The variable domain in full, completed from reference TRBV5-1 and TRBJ1-4, reads KAGVTQTPRYLIKTRGQQVTLSCSPISGHRSVSWYQQTPGQGLQFLFEYFSETQRNKGNFPGRFSGRQFSNSRSEMNVSTLELGDSALYLCASSLGQGIATNEKLFFGSGTQLSVL.

The sample holds a few counts of this clone. The chain has TRBV19 and TRBJ2-2; D unresolved. Trimming removed 6 bases at V and 5 bases at J, with 10 bases between. The CDR3 spans 13 residues. In germline, CDR1 is LNHDA, CDR2 SQIVND (reference sequence). The CDR3 DNA sequence: TGTGCCAGTAGGGGGTTTGTAACCGGGGAGCTGTTTTTT. It specifies CASRGFVTGELFF.

V usage is TRBV19 and J usage is TRBJ1-2; no definite D call. CDR3 length equals 13 residues. The germline V gene encodes CDR1 LNHDA and CDR2 SQIVND (reference sequence). V was clipped by 7 bases and J by 0 bases, with 9 bases between them. The CDR3 region is CASTRDANYGYTF. CDR3 sequence (DNA): TGTGCCAGTACGAGGGATGCTAACTATGGCTACACCTTC.

For this clone: A junction boundary mismatches the germline segment, possibly from a read error. V and J are TRBV7-7 and TRBJ2-2, with TRBD1 as a possible D gene (6 bases). Germline V gene sequence: CDR1 SSHAT, CDR2 FNYEAQ (reference sequence). The CDR3 runs to 15 residues. The CDR3 here is CASSLREGGTGELFF. CDR3 in DNA: TGTGCTAGCAGCTTGAGGGAAGGGGGAACCGGGGAGCTGTTTTTT.

V usage is TRBV7-9 and J usage is TRBJ2-6; D is possibly TRBD1 (6 bases). Germline V lookup: CDR1 SEHNR, CDR2 FQNEAQ (reference sequence). The CDR3 has 18 amino acids. Trimming took off 5 bases at V and 0 bases at J, with 17 bases between the two ends. The CDR3 spells CASSGADRDFSGANVLTF. The CDR3 coding sequence is TGTGCCAGCAGCGGGGCGGACAGAGACTTCTCTGGGGCCAACGTCCTGACTTTC. The full variable domain, completed using reference TRBV7-9 and TRBJ2-6, is DTGVSQNPRHKITKRGQNVTFRCDPISEHNRLYWYRQTLGQGPEFLTYFQNEAQLEKSRLLSDRFSAERPKGSFSTLEIQRTEQGDSAMYLCASSGADRDFSGANVLTFGAGSRLTVL.

This chain connects TRBV7-9 to TRBJ2-5; D possibly matches TRBD1 or TRBD2 (5 bases each). Between the trimmed V and J ends, which lost 5 bases and 4 bases, there was a span of 8 bases. CDR3 length: 12 residues. From germline, CDR1 is SEHNR and CDR2 FQNEAQ (reference sequence). The CDR3 region is CASSGGGETQYF. DNA for the CDR3: TGTGCCAGCAGCGGGGGTGGAGAGACCCAGTACTTC.

The genes are TRBV7-3 and TRBJ2-1; unclear D gene. CDR3 length: 15 amino acids. V gave up 5 bases and J gave up 2 bases, with 13 bases separating them. From germline, CDR1 is SGHTA and CDR2 FQGTGA. CDR3 protein: CASSPPGRAYNEQFF. The CDR3 coding sequence is TGTGCCAGCAGCCCCCCCGGGCGAGCCTACAATGAGCAGTTCTTC.

The chain combines TRBV11-3 with TRBJ2-7; weak D call: TRBD2 (6 bases). Trimming shortened V by 4 bases and J by 4 bases, and 23 bases separated the two germline ends. The CDR3 runs to 17 residues. Germline CDR1 is SGHNT and CDR2 is YENEEA. The CDR3 sequence is CASSWRAGKSTPYEQYF. As DNA, the CDR3 is TGTGCCAGCAGCTGGCGGGCGGGGAAGTCGACCCCTTACGAGCAGTACTTC.

On this clone: Germline and junction disagree at one end, which may indicate a read error. The chain uses TRBV7-2 and TRBJ2-7; D perhaps matches TRBD2 (6 bases). CDR1 SGHTA and CDR2 FQGNSA come from the germline V gene. CDR3 length: 14 amino acids. As DNA, the CDR3 is TGTGCCAGCAGCTTAGGGACGGGAGTAGATTCGGGCCAGTTC. This translates into CASSLGTGVDSGQF. Combining the CDR3 with reference TRBV7-2 and TRBJ2-7 gives the whole variable domain GAGVSQSPSNKVTEKGKDVELRCDPISGHTALYWYRQSLGQGLEFLIYFQGNSAPDKSGLPSDRFSAERTGGSVSTLTIQRTQQEDSAVYLCASSLGTGVDSGQFGPGTRLTVT.